This section outlines one T cell receptor beta chain sequence together with its context. Its antigen is not known. Germline CDR1 is SGHNT and CDR2 is YYREEE (reference sequence). The CDR3 loop spans 16 amino acids. The V gene end was trimmed by 0 bases and the J gene end by 7 bases; junction bases not matched to a gene: 10. This record comes from a study of T cell responses to AZD1222 COVID-19 vaccine. Study results and caveats: It should be noted that donors were predominantly white British and more often female, and clonal diversity was possibly underestimated. After two AZD1222 doses, spike-specific TCR breadth and depth rose versus day 0.

Data came from immunoSEQ multiplex PCR; TCRdb stores just in-frame clones and leaves some out. The sample consists of 54,000 or so clones, 70% to 90% of them appearing once. The chain recombines TRBV5-4 with TRBJ2-5; 9 bases agree with TRBD2. Sequences were derived from peripheral blood, sampled on day 0 of AZD1222 vaccination. The TCR originated in an adult in good health. The CDR3 sequence is CASSLVRGRASGTQYF. The CDR3 region has the DNA TGTGCCAGCAGCTTGGTACGCGGGAGGGCCTCTGGGACCCAGTACTTC.